This paragraph covers one T cell receptor beta chain sequence. Antigen: not known. Sequencing used immunoSEQ multiplex PCR; TCRdb keeps in-frame clones, though not all of them. The sample holds about 330,000 clones; around 90% are singletons and the top ten take approximately 5%. Specified treatment: roughly 20 received Ad26.COV2.S at low or high dose, single or two shots; 5 received placebo; per-sample allocation not given. Each sample was drawn 63 days after the first injection (of vaccine or placebo). Ad26.COV2.S expressed prefusion-stabilized spike from the original Wuhan strain. V dropped 0 bases and J dropped 11; count of bases not matched to a gene: 7. The length of the CDR3 is 14 residues. In germline, CDR1 is MGHRA, CDR2 YSYEKL. The sample originates from a study of Ad26.COV2.S vaccination and SARS-CoV-2 variants. Overall study findings and caveats: Assessments of TCR breadth and depth may have underestimated the total T cell responses.

The receptor was isolated from a person aged 18-60 years who received the Ad26.COV2.S COVID-19 vaccine or a placebo. This sequence joins TRBV4-1 and TRBJ2-3; 8 positions agree with TRBD1. The material sequenced was peripheral blood, taken in a trial of Ad26.COV2.S vaccine versus placebo. The CDR3 sequence: CASSQDHSDREQYF. CDR3 bases: TGCGCCAGCAGCCAAGATCACTCGGACAGGGAGCAGTATTTT.